The present TCR beta chain was sequenced within a study of human T cells and chemical hapten exposure. The wider study: For the roughly 26-week duration of the study, patients were given weekly doses of diphenylcyclopropenone on the scalp. Patch tests applied 0.01% DPC to the upper back, read at 6 days.

TCRdb re-derived calls from the RACE reads in MiXCR, one entry per CDR3 protein. The table shows roughly 380,000 distinct CDR3 sequences, with roughly 4.8% occurring only once. In this sample, this clonotype turned up many times. The V end lost 4 bases, the J end lost 1 base, and 12 bases lay between the germline ends. The V gene's germline CDR1 is SGHRS and CDR2 YFSETQ. The CDR3 loop spans 15 amino acids. The time point was: patch test 1, 2 weeks after DPC sensitization. Treatment in this sample: therapeutic diphenylcyclopropenone sensitization with weekly scalp DPC. Unfractionated whole blood yielded total RNA.

This specimen was whole blood, taken in connection with sensitization to the hapten diphenylcyclopropenone (DPC). This chain connects TRBV5-1 to TRBJ2-1; D is uncertain. The sequence was obtained from a woman in her forties or fifties with alopecia areata. Some clones in this sample may be carry-over from other donors' samples. The DNA of the CDR3 is TGCGCCAGCAGCCTCGATGCGGATTCCTACAATGAGCAGTTCTTC. Translating it yields CASSLDADSYNEQFF.